Below, one T cell receptor (beta chain) is given with its context. Its target is unknown. The data belong to a study of cytomegalovirus exposure and HLA in healthy donors. Study context: The approximately 660 first-cohort repertoires shared a platform with the approximately 110 validation repertoires, as reported in a later analysis.

The CDR3 is 16 amino acids. Per the germline V gene, CDR1 is SSHAT and CDR2 is FNYEAQ (reference sequence). The V and J ends lost 5 bases and 1 base, in that order; junction bases with no gene match: 6. Clones were sequenced by immunoSEQ multiplex PCR, and TCRdb holds only the in-frame ones, with some missing. Among tens of thousands of clones listed, 90% to 95% were seen once. Overall study findings and caveats: Researchers catalogued roughly 170 TCR beta chains as cytomegalovirus-associated.

The sequence came from a woman in her thirties in good health and CMV-seropositive. This chain joins TRBV7-7 and TRBJ2-3; the match to TRBD2 covers 10 bases. The sequenced material came from PBMCs. The CDR3 sequence: CASSNRLAGRTDTQYF. CDR3 coding DNA: TGTGCCAGCAGCAACAGACTAGCGGGTCGCACAGATACGCAGTATTTT.